What follows are 21 T cell receptor beta chains derived from one specimen sequenced in a study of T-cell memory formation after mild COVID-19. TCRdb passed the 5' RACE reads through MiXCR, listing each CDR3 protein once. The table includes 250,000 to 350,000 distinct CDR3 sequences, roughly an eighth detected once. Material: PBMCs or a T cell subset sorted from them (not recorded which). These receptors all stem from a man aged 18 to 30 who had mild COVID-19 (a few samples of this study predate the infection). Cell type and time point are not known.

This clonotype was seen more than once but under ten times. V gene TRBV12-3 or TRBV12-4 combines with J gene TRBJ1-1; 8 nucleotides align to TRBD1. The CDR3 covers 17 residues. Trimming took 2 bases from V and 1 from J; bases not matched to a gene: 9. The CDR3 region is CASSLTQGQGPNTEAFF. The CDR3 DNA reads as TGTGCCAGCAGTTTAACCCAAGGACAGGGACCGAACACTGAAGCTTTCTTT.

This clonotype was picked up many times. The V and J genes are TRBV18 and TRBJ2-7, with D unclear. The CDR3 is 14 residues long. The germline V gene has CDR1 KGHSH and CDR2 LQKENI. V was shortened by 3 bases and J by 2 bases, with 11 bases between the two germline ends. CDR3 sequence: CASSPPSVPYEQYV. DNA of the CDR3: TGTGCCAGCTCACCCCCATCGGTTCCCTACGAGCAGTACGTC.

This clonotype turned up a few times. The chain combines TRBV5-1 with TRBJ2-7; D is undetermined. The germline CDR1 and CDR2 sequences are SGHRS and YFSETQ. There are 14 residues in the CDR3. Between the trimmed V and J ends, which lost 0 bases and 2 bases, there was a span of 9 bases. The CDR3 coding sequence is TGCGCCAGCAGCTTGGTCCCAGACCCCTACGAGCAGTACTTC. Translation gives CASSLVPDPYEQYF.

The chain carries TRBV24-1 and TRBJ1-1, with a tentative D call TRBD1 (5 bases). Germline CDR1 is KGHDR and CDR2 is SFDVKD. The V and J ends lost 4 bases and 1 base respectively, with 12 bases between them. The CDR3 totals 15 residues. The CDR3 DNA reads TGTGCCACCAGTGAGGCGGGACGGGAGAACACTGAAGCTTTCTTT. This sequence encodes CATSEAGRENTEAFF.

This clonotype was counted once. Its ends do not fully match the called genes, so a read error is possible. V gene TRBV7-7 combines with J gene TRBJ2-2; D may correspond to TRBD1 or TRBD2 (5 bases each). This CDR3 contains 15 residues. In germline, CDR1 is SSHAT, CDR2 FNYEAQ (reference sequence). The CDR3 sequence: CASSLDAGTGGELFF. CDR3 in DNA: TGTGCTAGCAGCTTAGATGCAGGGACCGGCGGGGAGCTGTTTTTT.

The chain combines TRBV6-2 or TRBV6-3 with TRBJ2-6, with D uncertain. V shed 6 bases and J shed 11 bases, with 2 bases lying between them. From germline, CDR1 is MNHEY and CDR2 SVGEGT. The CDR3 length is 9 residues. The CDR3 nucleotides read TGTGCCAGCAGAGACGTCCTGACTTTC. It specifies CASRDVLTF.

This rearrangement joins TRBV5-1 to TRBJ2-7; D is unresolved. The CDR3 spans 14 residues. CDR1 is SGHRS, CDR2 YFSETQ, per germline. Trimming shortened V by 1 base and J by 3 bases, and 11 bases separated the two germline ends. CDR3 nucleotides: TGCGCCAGCAGCTTGCTCCCTACCGGCTACGAGCAGTACGTC. Amino acids: CASSLLPTGYEQYV.

The CDR3 region is CASSTYDSQEQFF. The CDR3 DNA sequence: TGTGCCAGCAGCACCTACGACAGCCAGGAGCAGTTCTTC. This chain uses TRBV7-9 with TRBJ2-1; maybe TRBD1 (5 bases). CDR3 length equals 13 residues. Germline values: CDR1 SEHNR, CDR2 FQNEAQ (reference sequence). Trimming shortened V by 5 bases and J by 10 bases, and 15 bases separated the two germline ends.

There are a few counts of this clonotype. This chain joins TRBV10-2 and TRBJ2-3; D possibly corresponds to TRBD2 (5 bases). In germline, CDR1 is WSHSY, CDR2 SAAADI. This CDR3 contains 13 residues. The V end lost 7 bases, the J end lost 5 bases, and 13 bases lay between the germline ends. CDR3 residues: CASTSGGGDTQYF. Written as DNA, the CDR3 is TGCGCCAGCACGTCCGGAGGTGGAGATACGCAGTATTTT.

This clonotype has more than one count but fewer than ten. This rearrangement joins TRBV10-3 to TRBJ2-5, with D tentatively TRBD1 (5 bases). The V end lost 3 bases, the J end lost 5 bases, and 16 bases lay between the germline ends. CDR1 and CDR2 from the germline V gene are ENHRY and SYGVKD. The CDR3 is 15 amino acids. The CDR3 DNA reads TGTGCCATCAGTGAACGACAGTCACCGCCCGAGACCCAGTACTTC. The encoded protein is CAISERQSPPETQYF.

This clonotype appeared a few times. The chain carries TRBV6-5 and TRBJ1-2; D gene unclear. CDR1 MNHEY and CDR2 SVGAGI come from the germline V gene. The V gene lost 0 bases and the J gene lost 2 bases, with 4 bases spanning the gap. This CDR3 comprises 13 residues. The CDR3 coding sequence is TGTGCCAGCAGTTACTCGATCAACTATGGCTACACCTTC. Translating gives CASSYSINYGYTF.

The V gene is TRBV7-2, the J gene TRBJ1-2, with TRBD1 matching over 8 bases. Germline V lookup: CDR1 SGHTA, CDR2 FQGNSA. V was pared by 2 bases and J by 2 bases, with 4 bases of the junction left unmatched. This CDR3 has 15 residues. CDR3 DNA sequence: TGTGCCAGCAGCTTAACAGGGGGAGAGAACTATGGCTACACCTTC. It specifies CASSLTGGENYGYTF.

This clonotype was seen ten or more times. This rearrangement joins TRBV11-2 to TRBJ2-1; possibly TRBD2 for D (5 bases). Germline assignment: CDR1 SGHAT and CDR2 FQNNGV. Trimming stripped 4 bases from V and 3 bases from J, with 10 bases between. The CDR3 spans 14 residues. CDR3 DNA sequence: TGTGCCAGCAGCTCTTCCGGGATCTACAATGAGCAGTTCTTC. It encodes CASSSSGIYNEQFF.

J is TRBJ2-5 and V is TRBV14; 8 bases agree with TRBD1. This CDR3 spans 15 amino acids. Germline V gene sequence: CDR1 SGHDN, CDR2 FVKESK. The V gene end was trimmed by 2 bases and the J gene end by 5 bases; junction bases not matched to a gene: 7. The CDR3 sequence is CASSQWTGRSETQYF. Written as DNA, the CDR3 is TGTGCCAGCAGCCAATGGACAGGGAGATCGGAGACCCAGTACTTC.

This clonotype has just a few counts. V usage is TRBV5-1 and J usage is TRBJ1-2; D gene ambiguous. CDR1 and CDR2 (germline): SGHRS, YFSETQ. This CDR3 region has 12 residues. The V end was cut by 0 bases, the J end by 9 bases, with 9 bases between. The CDR3 nucleotides read TGCGCCAGCAGCTTGGTGGCAGGTCGCTACACCTTC. Translating gives CASSLVAGRYTF.

This clonotype has more than one count but fewer than ten. The V gene is TRBV15, the J gene TRBJ1-6; D gene uncertain. Trimming took 4 bases from V and 9 from J, leaving 16 bases between them. The CDR3 has 15 residues. CDR1 LNHNV and CDR2 YYDKDF come from the germline V gene (reference sequence). The DNA for the CDR3 is TGTGCCACCAGCATTGAGGCTGGGGTTTCTTCACCCCTCCACTTT. This encodes CATSIEAGVSSPLHF.

The gene calls are TRBV6-2 or TRBV6-3 and TRBJ2-7; 11 bases match TRBD2. Germline trimming cut 7 bases from V and 2 bases from J; bases unmatched to any gene: 4. This CDR3 is 14 amino acids long. In germline, CDR1 is MNHEY, CDR2 SVGEGT. CDR3 residues: CASTRLAGTYEQYF. The CDR3, as DNA: TGTGCCAGCACTCGACTAGCGGGGACCTACGAGCAGTACTTC.

This chain joins TRBV6-1 and TRBJ1-1; D is unresolved. This CDR3 spans 13 amino acids. The germline V gene encodes CDR1 MNHNS and CDR2 SASEGT. Trimming left V 3 bases short and J 8 bases short, with 13 bases between. CDR3 coding DNA: TGTGCCAGCAGTGAGGTGCTGGGGTGGGAAGCTTTCTTT. Translating gives CASSEVLGWEAFF.

This clonotype was observed many times. The gene calls are TRBV7-9 and TRBJ2-2, with 7 bases lining up with TRBD1. The CDR3 runs to 14 residues. From germline, CDR1 is SEHNR and CDR2 FQNEAQ (reference sequence). V dropped 5 bases and J dropped 6; count of bases not matched to a gene: 6. The CDR3 DNA reads as TGTGCCAGCAGCCAAACTACAGGGGCCGGGGAGCTGTTTTTT. Its protein is CASSQTTGAGELFF.

This rearrangement joins TRBV14 to TRBJ1-5, with 8 bases matching TRBD1. The CDR3 loop spans 17 amino acids. CDR1 and CDR2 (germline): SGHDN, FVKESK. With 4 bases clipped from V and 1 base from J, the junction kept 9 bases outside the gene matches. In DNA form, the CDR3 reads TGTGCCAGCAGCCGCCGACAGGGGCGGCGGAGCAATCAGCCCCAGCATTTT. Protein product: CASSRRQGRRSNQPQHF.

The chain links TRBV5-6 to TRBJ1-2; 8 bases agree with TRBD1. V was clipped by 1 base and J by 7 bases; unmatched bases: 3. The CDR3 sequence is 13 residues long. The germline V gene has CDR1 SGHDT and CDR2 YYEEEE. DNA of the CDR3: TGTGCCAGCAGCTTGTACAGGGGGTCTGGCTACACCTTC. Residues: CASSLYRGSGYTF.